Following are 2 T cell receptor beta chains from one sample sequenced in a study of a mutant IDH1 vaccine in newly diagnosed glioma. This table comes from immunoSEQ multiplex PCR, and its TCRdb copy is limited to in-frame clones, with some not included. This sample carries 35,000 to 50,000 clones, 84% of them seen once, and the ten largest clones take 2% to 3%. Their antigens remain unidentified. Time point specified: week 23, last vaccination. It was 300 ug of mutant IDH1 20-mer peptide that made up each vaccine dose, given with topical imiquimod. Sequenced here: PBMCs, sampled from a glioma patient whose treatment included an IDH1 peptide vaccine. The source of these receptors is a woman aged 18-30 years with glioma. Some clones in this sample may be carry-over from other donors' samples.

V and J are TRBV5-1 and TRBJ1-2; D remains ambiguous. Looked up from germline, CDR1 is SGHRS and CDR2 is YFSETQ. The CDR3 loop spans 14 amino acids. V was trimmed by 2 bases and J by 6 bases, leaving 14 bases between them. CDR3: CASSFRNSDHGYTF. The CDR3, as DNA: TGCGCCAGCAGCTTTCGTAACAGCGACCATGGCTACACCTTC.

The V gene is TRBV19, the J gene TRBJ1-1, with 7 bases matching TRBD1. CDR1 is LNHDA and CDR2 is SQIVND in the germline V gene (reference sequence). The CDR3 contains 14 residues. After removal of 5 bases from V and 5 bases from J, the junction contained 8 bases not matched to a gene. The CDR3 loop is CASSPHGGQTEAFF. CDR3 in DNA: TGTGCCAGTAGTCCCCACGGGGGACAGACTGAAGCTTTCTTT.